These 17 T cell receptor beta chains share one sample of origin, sequenced in a study of blood T cells in healthy people across ages. Together with a sample-barcoded 5' primer, a J-beta primer mix was included in a second PCR lasting about 6 to 11 cycles. Using its own MiXCR run on the 5' RACE reads, TCRdb lists one record per CDR3 protein. The repertoire has about 1,400,000 distinct CDR3 sequences, almost 60% of them found once; the top ten carry 5.5% to 8%. Source material: blood. The receptor set was obtained from a man aged 18-30 years in good health.

A few counts support this clonotype. This rearrangement joins TRBV9 to TRBJ2-1; 9 bases fit TRBD2. The V and J ends lost 3 bases and 0 bases, in that order; junction bases with no gene match: 4. CDR3 size: 16 residues. The germline V gene encodes CDR1 SGDLS and CDR2 YYNGEE. The chain's CDR3 is CASSARLAASYNEQFF. The CDR3 coding sequence is TGTGCCAGCAGCGCCAGACTAGCGGCCTCCTACAATGAGCAGTTCTTC.

The chain couples TRBV27 to TRBJ1-4; the D is unclear. The CDR3 covers 15 residues. V lost 5 bases, J lost 3 bases, and 13 bases lay in between. Germline lookup yields CDR1 MNHEY and CDR2 SMNVEV (reference sequence). This CDR3 reads CASSGGRSANEKLFF. CDR3 sequence (DNA): TGTGCCAGCAGTGGAGGACGGTCTGCTAATGAAAAACTGTTTTTT.

The J gene is TRBJ2-7, the V gene TRBV29-1; tentative D call: TRBD1 (6 bases). V lost 5 bases, J lost 1 base, and 12 bases lay in between. CDR1 and CDR2 from the germline V gene are SQVTM and ANQGSEA. This CDR3 is 13 amino acids long. The CDR3 region is CSVCWDNSYEQYF. The CDR3, as DNA: TGCAGCGTTTGTTGGGACAATTCCTACGAGCAGTACTTC.

The chain links TRBV18 to TRBJ2-6; D remains ambiguous. In germline, CDR1 is KGHSH, CDR2 LQKENI. CDR3 length equals 15 residues. V shed 1 base and J shed 4 bases, with 8 bases lying between them. CDR3 in amino acids: CASSPLDSGANVLTF. Written as DNA, the CDR3 is TGTGCCAGCTCACCACTGGATTCCGGGGCCAACGTCCTGACTTTC.

The V and J genes are TRBV10-3 and TRBJ1-4; tentative D call: TRBD1 (6 bases). Germline V gene data show CDR1 as ENHRY and CDR2 as SYGVKD. V was pared by 9 bases and J by 5 bases, with 13 bases between. CDR3 length: 13 residues. The CDR3 DNA sequence: TGTGCCATAACGAGGGACACCAATGAAAAACTGTTTTTT. Protein product: CAITRDTNEKLFF.

This clonotype showed up just once. This sequence joins TRBV30 and TRBJ2-7; D remains ambiguous. Trimming shortened V by 0 bases and J by 7 bases, and 10 bases separated the two germline ends. The length of the CDR3 is 12 residues. Germline V gene sequence: CDR1 GTSNPN, CDR2 SVGIG (reference sequence). CDR3 DNA sequence: TGTGCCTGGAGTGTCGGGCAGGATGAGCAGTACTTC. Translating it yields CAWSVGQDEQYF. Full variable domain (outside the CDR3, taken from reference TRBV30 and TRBJ2-7): SQTIHQWPATLVQPVGSPLSLECTVEGTSNPNLYWYRQAAGRGLQLLFYSVGIGQISSEVPQNLSASRPQDRQFILSSKKLLLSDSGFYLCAWSVGQDEQYFGPGTRLTVT.

This chain links TRBV7-8 with TRBJ1-1, with 10 bases aligning to TRBD1. CDR1 SGHVS and CDR2 FQNEAQ come from the germline V gene. V lost 5 bases to trimming and J lost 3 bases; unmatched junction nucleotides: 12. This CDR3 is 17 amino acids long. CDR3 loop: CASSPEDRGRGYTEAFF. The CDR3 nucleotides are TGTGCCAGCAGCCCGGAAGACAGGGGGCGGGGGTACACTGAAGCTTTCTTT.

This rearrangement joins TRBV28 to TRBJ2-4; 7 positions agree with TRBD1. The DNA matches TRBJ2-7 better at its end, which makes the J call doubtful. Germline V lookup: CDR1 MDHEN, CDR2 SYDVKM. This CDR3 comprises 14 residues. CDR3 DNA: TGTGCCAGCCTCCCCAGGGGGACATACCACGAGCAGTACTTC. The encoded protein is CASLPRGTYHEQYF.

The CDR3 sequence: CASSQDPGTGEAFF. DNA of the CDR3: TGCGCCAGCAGCCAAGACCCCGGGACGGGTGAAGCTTTCTTT. V and J are TRBV4-1 and TRBJ1-1; the D gene is possibly TRBD1 (5 bases). V was clipped by 0 bases and J by 7 bases, with 12 bases between them. The length of the CDR3 is 14 residues. Germline V gene data show CDR1 as MGHRA and CDR2 as YSYEKL.

This clonotype was counted between two and nine times. V and J are TRBV29-1 and TRBJ2-5; TRBD2 agrees at 10 bases. Unmatched junction bases numbered 4, after V lost 7 bases and J lost 5 bases. CDR3 length equals 12 residues. Looked up from germline, CDR1 is SQVTM and CDR2 is ANQGSEA. Here the CDR3 reads CSAAGLAETQYF. CDR3 in DNA: TGCAGCGCCGCGGGACTAGCGGAGACCCAGTACTTC.

V gene TRBV29-1 combines with J gene TRBJ2-3; D is undetermined. The CDR3 has 12 amino acids. From germline, CDR1 is SQVTM and CDR2 ANQGSEA. Trimming removed 1 base from V and 2 bases from J, with 4 bases in between. CDR3 coding DNA: TGCAGCGTTGAAGGGGTCACAGATACGCAGTATTTT. Translating it yields CSVEGVTDTQYF.

The chain couples TRBV2 to TRBJ2-7; D gene ambiguous. V gave up 7 bases and J gave up 1 base, with 14 bases separating them. This CDR3 is built from 14 residues. Germline CDR1 is SNHLY and CDR2 is FYNNEI. For the CDR3, the DNA is TGTGCCAGCACGGAAGGGATAGGGTCCTACGAGCAGTACTTC. This sequence encodes CASTEGIGSYEQYF. Based on the CDR3 plus reference TRBV2 and TRBJ2-7, the full variable domain is EPEVTQTPSHQVTQMGQEVILRCVPISNHLYFYWYRQILGQKVEFLVSFYNNEISEKSEIFDDQFSVERPDGSNFTLKIRSTKLEDSAMYFCASTEGIGSYEQYFGPGTRLTVT.

This clonotype was seen once. This sequence joins TRBV5-1 and TRBJ2-3, with D perhaps TRBD2 (6 bases). The CDR3 loop spans 16 amino acids. Trimming removed 1 base at V and 4 bases at J, with 16 bases between. In germline, CDR1 is SGHRS, CDR2 YFSETQ. The CDR3 loop reads CASSLYPGGGADTQYF. In DNA form, the CDR3 reads TGCGCCAGCAGCTTGTATCCAGGCGGAGGGGCAGATACGCAGTATTTT. Combining the CDR3 with reference TRBV5-1 and TRBJ2-3 gives the whole variable domain KAGVTQTPRYLIKTRGQQVTLSCSPISGHRSVSWYQQTPGQGLQFLFEYFSETQRNKGNFPGRFSGRQFSNSRSEMNVSTLELGDSALYLCASSLYPGGGADTQYFGPGTRLTVL.

The chain is built from TRBV20-1 and TRBJ2-7; 9 bases are a match to TRBD1. Germline CDR1 and CDR2: DFQATT and SNEGSKA (reference sequence). CDR3 length: 13 residues. V lost 2 bases and J lost 4; bases outside the gene matches: 3. The DNA for the CDR3 is TGCAGTGCTAGACACAGGGGGCGTTACGAGCAGTACTTC. Residues: CSARHRGRYEQYF.

The V and J genes are TRBV11-2 and TRBJ2-7, with no clear D. The end of the DNA is better explained by TRBJ2-5, so the J call may be wrong. There are 14 residues in the CDR3. In germline, CDR1 is SGHAT, CDR2 FQNNGV. DNA of the CDR3: TGTGCCAGCAGCTTGAATTTGGGCCGTGAGACCCAGTACTTC. Protein sequence: CASSLNLGRETQYF.

The chain joins TRBV20-1 to TRBJ2-4, with D unclear. Trimming took 6 bases from V and 6 from J, leaving 18 bases between them. Germline-derived CDR1 and CDR2 are DFQATT and SNEGSKA (reference sequence). The CDR3 totals 14 residues. CDR3 in DNA: TGCAGTGCCCACCAGGACCATCTCGGAAACATTCAGTACTTC. Protein sequence: CSAHQDHLGNIQYF.

This clonotype has a single count. This chain links TRBV20-1 with TRBJ2-5, with a possible D match to TRBD1 (5 bases). V was trimmed by 7 bases and J by 11 bases, leaving 20 bases between them. This CDR3 spans 12 amino acids. CDR1 and CDR2 (germline): DFQATT, SNEGSKA (reference sequence). The CDR3 DNA follows: TGCAGTGTTGAAGGGGAATTCGATGAGCAGTACTTC. This encodes CSVEGEFDEQYF.